This T cell receptor (beta chain) was found in a study of T cells after yellow fever vaccination. One entry per CDR3 protein results from TCRdb running MiXCR on the 5' RACE reads. The data show about 340,000 distinct CDR3 sequences, with about an eighth seen just once and more than 3% held by the top ten. General study results and limits: Detected again after the booster were most primary-vaccination clones, at 95% to 98% CD4 and 70% to 90% CD8.

Worth noting for this clonotype: The antigen remains unidentified.

CDR1 is SQVTM and CDR2 is ANQGSEA in the germline V gene. The CDR3 is 13 amino acids. The V gene lost 0 bases and the J gene lost 9 bases, with 12 bases spanning the gap. The chain combines TRBV29-1 with TRBJ2-1; D is unclear. Sequencing was performed on CD4+ T cells sorted from PBMCs, taken 15 days after the yellow fever booster vaccination. This clonotype originated in a man between 18 and 29 years old who received the YFV17D yellow fever vaccine. In nucleotides, the CDR3 is TGCAGCGTTGAAGACGAGACGGATTTTGAGCAGTTCTTC. Its protein is CSVEDETDFEQFF.